The next 4 T cell receptor beta chains were all read from a single sample in a study of T cells in localized non-small cell lung cancer. TCRdb's copy holds only in-frame clones and misses some; the assay was immunoSEQ multiplex PCR. Counted here are about 41,000 clones, about 88% occurring once; the ten biggest clones make up roughly 7%. The sequenced sample was peripheral blood, obtained before any cancer treatment. These TCRs come from a woman aged 18-49 years with stage III lung adenocarcinoma.

V is TRBV5-4 and J is TRBJ2-5, with 8 positions matching TRBD1. Germline V gene data show CDR1 as SGHNT and CDR2 as YYREEE (reference sequence). CDR3 size: 16 residues. With V trimmed by 3 bases and J by 5 bases, 12 bases remained unmatched. This CDR3 reads CASSSGTGGPGETQYF. CDR3 nucleotide sequence: TGTGCCAGCAGCTCTGGGACAGGAGGGCCGGGGGAGACCCAGTACTTC.

CDR3 in DNA: TGTGCCAGCAGAGATCTGGCGGGGGCCGCCTACGAGCAGTACTTC. Its protein is CASRDLAGAAYEQYF. The V and J genes are TRBV2 and TRBJ2-7; a possible D gene is TRBD2 (7 bases). Trimming took off 6 bases at V and 2 bases at J, with 17 bases between the two ends. This CDR3 has 15 amino acids. Per the germline V gene, CDR1 is SNHLY and CDR2 is FYNNEI.

The chain uses TRBV7-9 and TRBJ2-7; D perhaps matches TRBD1 (6 bases). In germline, CDR1 is SEHNR, CDR2 FQNEAQ (reference sequence). The CDR3 loop spans 13 amino acids. Trimming removed 3 bases from V and 2 bases from J, with 8 bases in between. This CDR3 is CASSFNRAYEQYF. Here the CDR3 DNA reads TGTGCCAGCAGCTTTAACAGGGCCTACGAGCAGTACTTC.

The genes are TRBV18 and TRBJ2-5; possibly TRBD2 for D (5 bases). The germline gives CDR1 KGHSH, CDR2 LQKENI. Trimming stripped 1 base from V and 5 bases from J, with 8 bases between. This CDR3 comprises 13 residues. This chain's CDR3 is CASSPRELETQYF. CDR3 DNA: TGTGCCAGCTCACCACGGGAGCTCGAGACCCAGTACTTC.